This TCR beta chain derives from a study of human T cells and chemical hapten exposure. For the study at large: Sensitization involved placing 2% DPC onto a roughly 2 cm by roughly 2 cm region of upper inner arm skin. Study-wide points: A positive correlation with patch test score was found for PT1 expanded TCR counts. Significantly greater numbers of large CDR3 similarity clusters came from expanded TCRs than from controls. The number of TCRs above 1 in 1000 frequency did not change after DPC sensitization.

Time point defined: patch test 1, 2 weeks after DPC sensitization. The treatment: therapeutic diphenylcyclopropenone sensitization with weekly scalp DPC. TCRdb fed the RACE reads into MiXCR, producing one record per CDR3 protein. Of tens of thousands of distinct CDR3 sequences in the sample, about 6.8% were seen once. This clonotype was observed a few times. Its antigen is not identified. The CDR3 covers 15 residues. V was trimmed by 4 bases and J by 6 bases, leaving 18 bases between them. From germline, CDR1 is SEHNR and CDR2 FQNEAQ (reference sequence). The clonotype comes from a woman younger than 45 with alopecia areata. Some clones in this sample may be carry-over from other donors' samples. The sequences come from whole blood, collected in connection with sensitization to the hapten diphenylcyclopropenone (DPC). The genes are TRBV7-9 and TRBJ1-1, with D uncertain. The CDR3 nucleotides read TGTGCCAGCAGCTCGATAGACACCCGGATCGCTGAAGCTTTCTTT. Translated: CASSSIDTRIAEAFF.